This TCR beta chain comes out of a study of blood T cell repertoires in COVID-19. The overall study: Acute and convalescent COVID-19 specimens originated in the United States, Italy and Spain. PBMCs, B-cell-depleted T cells, or T cells provided the cDNA or gDNA that made up the material.

CDR3 length: 16 residues. Trimming at V came to 1 base and at J to 1 base, leaving 3 bases not matched to a gene. Looked up from germline, CDR1 is SGHRS and CDR2 is YFSETQ. Only a few counts were recorded for this clone. Different DNA sequences within this sample yield the same CDR3. In the original analysis: The assay estimated nucleated cells by amplifying reference gene primers. Here immunoSEQ multiplex PCR was the method, and the copy in TCRdb shows in-frame clones only, minus some. The V and J calls and clone size are taken from that table; D and trimming were inferred from the DNA. The data show 210,000 or so clones, with about 83% seen just once and 6.5% to 9% held by the top ten.

This TCR came from a woman aged 45-59 years with active or convalescent COVID-19. The chain links TRBV5-1 to TRBJ2-1; TRBD1 agrees at 9 bases. The sample comprised peripheral blood. CDR3 coding DNA: TGCGCCAGCAGCTTGATTGGGACAGGGTCCTACAATGAGCAGTTCTTC. This encodes CASSLIGTGSYNEQFF.